The rows below give T cell receptor beta chains drawn from one sample of a study of CD8+ T cells in alopecia areata. Sequenced by immunoSEQ multiplex PCR; TCRdb stores in-frame clones only, minus some. The top ten hold about 0.79% of the sample, which has 80,000 to 100,000 clones, 35% to 50% seen once. Sequencing was performed on CD4+ T cells sorted from blood. The receptors come from a human donor with alopecia areata. CDR3s include the opening cysteine and the closing phenylalanine or tryptophan. Each record gives: D gene, V gene, J gene, clone size, CDR3 DNA, CDR3 protein. D genes are given only for firm matches. Size tells how often a clone was seen (once, few, many) or the class of an expanded clone, and some rows leave it out.

-,TRBV30,TRBJ2-3,-,TGTGCCTGGAGGGGGGACATCAACACAGATACGCAGTATTTT,CAWRGDINTDTQYF
-,TRBV28,TRBJ2-5,many,TGTGCCAGCAGAGAGGGGGGACCTACTGAGACCCAGTACTTC,CASREGGPTETQYF
TRBD2,TRBV14,TRBJ2-1,-,TGTGCCAGCAGCAAACTAGCGGGAGGGCCCGGTGAGCAGTTCTTC,CASSKLAGGPGEQFF
-,TRBV5-1,TRBJ2-7,-,TGCGCCAGCAGCTTGGAGGTCACCTACGAGCAGTACTTC,CASSLEVTYEQYF
TRBD2,TRBV5-6,TRBJ2-1,few,TGTGCCAGCAGCTTGATCCTACTAGCGGGAAATGAGCAGTTCTTC,CASSLILLAGNEQFF
-,TRBV23-1,TRBJ1-3,few,TGCGCCAGAAGGGACTCGGGGAACACCATATATTTT,CARRDSGNTIYF
-,TRBV5-1,TRBJ1-4,-,TGCGCCAGCAGTCCATCAACTAATGAAAAACTGTTTTTT,CASSPSTNEKLFF
-,TRBV30,TRBJ1-6,-,TGTGCCTGGAAAGTTTGGGAAGGAGACTCACCCCTCCACTTT,CAWKVWEGDSPLHF
TRBD1,TRBV5-1,TRBJ2-1,-,TGCGCCAGCAGCGGTCGACAGGGGGGCAATGAGCAGTTCTTC,CASSGRQGGNEQFF
TRBD1,TRBV28,TRBJ2-7,few,TGTGCCAGCAGTTACTACTCCCGGAGACAGGGCTCCTACGAGCAGTACTTC,CASSYYSRRQGSYEQYF
-,TRBV30,TRBJ1-2,-,TGTGCCTGGAGTCGTAGCGCGGAGGGCTACACCTTC,CAWSRSAEGYTF
-,TRBV5-6,TRBJ1-5,-,TGTGCCAGCAGCTTGCGGGGATTAGGGCAGCCCCAGCATTTT,CASSLRGLGQPQHF
-,TRBV5-1,TRBJ1-1,few,TGCGCCAGCAGCTTGGACGGCTACACTGAAGCTTTCTTT,CASSLDGYTEAFF
TRBD1,TRBV5-4,TRBJ2-7,-,TGTGCCAGCAGCTTAGGGGTAGGGGGCGACGAGCAGTACTTC,CASSLGVGGDEQYF